These 15 T cell receptor beta chains came from one sample sequenced in a study of T-cell memory formation after mild COVID-19. Via MiXCR, TCRdb re-called the 5' RACE reads, giving one row per CDR3 protein. The repertoire holds more than 14,000 distinct CDR3 sequences, over 20% seen once, with 50% to 70% in the top ten. Sequencing was carried out using PBMCs or a T cell subset sorted from them (not recorded which). All receptors come from a man between 18 and 29 years old who had mild COVID-19 (a few samples of this study predate the infection). Cell type and time point are not known.

This clonotype was seen only a few times. The rearrangement links TRBV4-1 to TRBJ2-3; TRBD2 agrees at 9 bases. Unmatched junction bases numbered 4, after V lost 4 bases and J lost 2 bases. The CDR3 extends over 15 amino acids. Per the germline V gene, CDR1 is MGHRA and CDR2 is YSYEKL. The CDR3 DNA follows: TGCGCCAGCAGCCCTAGCGGGGCTTCCACAGATACGCAGTATTTT. It translates to CASSPSGASTDTQYF.

On this clonotype: A single base separates this from a much larger clone, so it may be a read error. The DNA for the CDR3 is TGTGCCAGCCGCGATTACAATGAGCAGTTATTC. This gives the protein CASRDYNEQLF. V gene TRBV2 combines with J gene TRBJ2-1; D uncertain. This CDR3 comprises 11 residues. Germline-derived CDR1 and CDR2 are SNHLY and FYNNEI. The variable domain in full, completed from reference TRBV2 and TRBJ2-1, reads EPEVTQTPSHQVTQMGQEVILRCVPISNHLYFYWYRQILGQKVEFLVSFYNNEISEKSEIFDDQFSVERPDGSNFTLKIRSTKLEDSAMYFCASRDYNEQLFGPGTRLTVL.

The chain couples TRBV5-1 to TRBJ2-3; D is undetermined. Trimming took 1 base from V and 3 from J, leaving 9 bases between them. The length of the CDR3 is 14 residues. Germline CDR1 reads SGHRS; CDR2 reads YFSETQ. Written as DNA, the CDR3 is TGCGCCAGCAGCTTGAGTCTCAAAACAGATACGCAGTATTTT. Protein sequence: CASSLSLKTDTQYF.

This clonotype was counted ten times or more. This chain connects TRBV4-3 to TRBJ1-6; D ambiguous. Deletions cut 1 base from V and 4 bases from J, with 8 bases between. The length of the CDR3 is 15 residues. CDR1 is LGHNA and CDR2 is YSLEER in the germline V gene. In DNA form, the CDR3 reads TGCGCCAGCAGCCAAGGACCGCTATATAATTCACCCCTCCACTTT. The encoded protein is CASSQGPLYNSPLHF.

This clonotype was counted many times. This chain links TRBV28 with TRBJ2-3, with D perhaps TRBD2 (6 bases). The CDR3 extends over 12 amino acids. The V gene lost 3 bases and the J gene lost 8 bases, with 9 bases spanning the gap. CDR1 is MDHEN and CDR2 is SYDVKM in the germline V gene. CDR3: CASSLGGPTQYF. CDR3 bases: TGTGCCAGCAGTTTGGGGGGTCCTACGCAGTATTTT.

This rearrangement joins TRBV7-9 to TRBJ1-1; 8 nucleotides match TRBD1. With 5 bases clipped from V and 1 base from J, the junction kept 3 bases outside the gene matches. The CDR3 runs 14 residues. CDR1 and CDR2 from the germline V gene are SEHNR and FQNEAQ (reference sequence). For the CDR3, the DNA is TGTGCCAGCAGCGCCGGGACAGGGAACACTGAAGCTTTCTTT. Its translation: CASSAGTGNTEAFF.

This clonotype was counted at least ten times. CDR3 nucleotide sequence: TGTGCCAGCAGTTCCCCGATCACCGGGGAGCTGTTTTTT. It specifies CASSSPITGELFF. The chain uses TRBV27 and TRBJ2-2, with unresolved D. The CDR3 sequence is 13 residues long. Germline assignment: CDR1 MNHEY and CDR2 SMNVEV (reference sequence). Trimming removed 4 bases at V and 4 bases at J, with 7 bases between.

This clonotype rates as medium-sized. The V and J genes are TRBV7-3 and TRBJ2-1; D uncertain. Per the germline V gene, CDR1 is SGHTA and CDR2 is FQGTGA. The CDR3 has 12 residues. The V and J ends lost 3 bases and 6 bases respectively, with 6 bases between them. CDR3 coding DNA: TGTGCCAGCAGCTTTCTTTTCAATGAGCAGTTCTTC. It yields the protein CASSFLFNEQFF. The complete variable domain, with remaining parts taken from reference TRBV7-3 and TRBJ2-1, reads GAGVSQTPSNKVTEKGKYVELRCDPISGHTALYWYRQSLGQGPEFLIYFQGTGAADDSGLPNDRFFAVRPEGSVSTLKIQRTERGDSAVYLCASSFLFNEQFFGPGTRLTVL.

In this sample, this clonotype turned up many times. The V gene is TRBV4-1, the J gene TRBJ2-2; D might be TRBD1 (6 bases). V gave up 5 bases and J gave up 2 bases, with 15 bases separating them. The CDR3 is 16 amino acids. From germline, CDR1 is MGHRA and CDR2 YSYEKL. CDR3 DNA sequence: TGCGCCAGCAGCTTTGTGGGGGCAGTTAACACCGGGGAGCTGTTTTTT. It specifies CASSFVGAVNTGELFF.

This clonotype was picked up many times. The chain combines TRBV5-6 with TRBJ2-7; D ambiguous. With 1 base removed from V and 3 bases from J, the gap between germline ends came to 5 bases. The germline V gene encodes CDR1 SGHDT and CDR2 YYEEEE. The CDR3 consists of 12 residues. CDR3 coding DNA: TGTGCCAGCAGCTTGCGGTTCTACGAGCAGTACTTC. It is translated as CASSLRFYEQYF.

This clonotype was recorded many times. V and J are TRBV20-1 and TRBJ2-5; TRBD1 agrees at 8 bases. The CDR3 consists of 13 residues. With 6 bases clipped from V and 6 bases from J, the junction kept 9 bases outside the gene matches. Germline CDR1 DFQATT, CDR2 SNEGSKA (reference sequence). In DNA, the CDR3 is TGCAGTGCCCACAGGACAGGGAGGAAGACCCAGTACTTC. The encoded protein is CSAHRTGRKTQYF.

This chain connects TRBV5-1 to TRBJ2-5; 7 bases map to TRBD1. This CDR3 has 17 residues. The junction had 12 bases not matched to a gene; V was cut back by 3 bases and J by 1 base. Germline CDR1 reads SGHRS; CDR2 reads YFSETQ. CDR3: CASSYTPTGSFQETQYF. Written as DNA, the CDR3 is TGCGCCAGCAGCTATACCCCGACAGGGAGTTTCCAAGAGACCCAGTACTTC.

At least ten counts were recorded for this clonotype. This chain joins TRBV6-5 and TRBJ1-1; D uncertain. The V end was cut by 8 bases, the J end by 1 base, with 8 bases between. Looked up from germline, CDR1 is MNHEY and CDR2 is SVGAGI. The CDR3 spans 12 residues. CDR3 residues: CASGTWNTEAFF. Written as DNA, the CDR3 is TGTGCCAGCGGTACATGGAACACTGAAGCTTTCTTT.

This clonotype was seen at least ten times. The rearrangement uses TRBV15 and TRBJ2-7; possible D gene TRBD1, 5 bases. The CDR3 sequence is 13 residues long. V was clipped by 1 base and J by 4 bases, with 8 bases between them. CDR1 is LNHNV and CDR2 is YYDKDF in the germline V gene (reference sequence). The CDR3 here is CATSRAPGYEQYV. For the CDR3, the DNA is TGTGCCACCAGCAGAGCCCCAGGGTACGAGCAGTACGTC.

There are many counts of this clonotype. This sequence joins TRBV7-2 and TRBJ2-2; 10 nucleotides line up with TRBD1. The CDR3 is made up of 19 amino acids. J gave up 3 bases and V 0 bases, and 10 bases lay outside the gene matches. Germline CDR1 is SGHTA and CDR2 is FQGNSA. CDR3 loop: CASSLARTGGYPYTGELFF. The CDR3 coding sequence is TGTGCCAGCAGCTTAGCCCGGACAGGGGGGTACCCTTACACCGGGGAGCTGTTTTTT. Filled out from reference TRBV7-2 and TRBJ2-2, the complete variable domain reads GAGVSQSPSNKVTEKGKDVELRCDPISGHTALYWYRQSLGQGLEFLIYFQGNSAPDKSGLPSDRFSAERTGGSVSTLTIQRTQQEDSAVYLCASSLARTGGYPYTGELFFGEGSRLTVL.